Here is one TCR beta chain with its context. Germline values: CDR1 SEHNR, CDR2 FQNEAQ (reference sequence). V was trimmed by 11 bases and J by 9 bases, leaving 20 bases between them. CDR3 length: 13 amino acids. This record belongs to a study of T cell repertoires in cytomegalovirus infection. Study in general: Indicated by public TCR beta signatures were CMV infection and matching HLA type.

TCRdb called the reads again in MiXCR, with one record for every CDR3 protein. Of hundreds of thousands of distinct CDR3 sequences in the sample, around 24% are singletons; the top ten hold around 7.6%. This clonotype originated in a human donor in good health (CMV status not recorded). Some clones in this sample may be carry-over from other donors' samples. V usage is TRBV7-9 and J usage is TRBJ2-1; D might be TRBD2 (7 bases). The sequenced material came from CD8+ T cells from PBMCs. Written as DNA, the CDR3 is TGTGCCGGGGGGGGCTCCGGCCAGGGTGAGCAGTTCTTC. Its translation is CAGGGSGQGEQFF.